This T cell receptor beta chain was recorded in a study of OX40 agonist ivuxolimab in advanced cancers. This CDR3 has 14 amino acids. Per the germline V gene, CDR1 is LNHNV and CDR2 is YYDKDF (reference sequence). V was shortened by 0 bases and J by 1 base, with 6 bases between the two germline ends. Clones were read by immunoSEQ multiplex PCR, and TCRdb kept only the in-frame ones, dropping some. Of around 75,000 clones in the sample, 80% to 90% are singletons; the top ten hold approximately 1.1%. The TCR originated in an adult with an advanced solid tumor such as melanoma, head and neck, liver or kidney cancer. The specimen comprised CD4+ or CD8+ T cells sorted from blood, sampled in a trial of the OX40 agonist ivuxolimab. The V call is TRBV15, the J call TRBJ1-1; D is undetermined. CDR3 region: CATSRDGENTEAFF. For the CDR3, the DNA is TGTGCCACCAGCAGAGATGGGGAGAACACTGAAGCTTTCTTT.